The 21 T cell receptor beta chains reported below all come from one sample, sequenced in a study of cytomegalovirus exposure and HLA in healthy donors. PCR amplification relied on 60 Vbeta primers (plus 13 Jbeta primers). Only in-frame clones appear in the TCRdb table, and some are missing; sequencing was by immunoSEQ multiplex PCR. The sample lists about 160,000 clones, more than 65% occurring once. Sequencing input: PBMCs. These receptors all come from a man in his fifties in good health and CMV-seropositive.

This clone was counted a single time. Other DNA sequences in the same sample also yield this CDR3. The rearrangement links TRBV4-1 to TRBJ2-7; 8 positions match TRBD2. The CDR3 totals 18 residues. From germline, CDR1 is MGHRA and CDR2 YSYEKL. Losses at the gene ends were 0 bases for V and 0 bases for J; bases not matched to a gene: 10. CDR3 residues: CASSQEGSLAGDSYEQYF. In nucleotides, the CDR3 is TGCGCCAGCAGCCAAGAGGGTAGTCTAGCGGGTGACTCCTACGAGCAGTACTTC.

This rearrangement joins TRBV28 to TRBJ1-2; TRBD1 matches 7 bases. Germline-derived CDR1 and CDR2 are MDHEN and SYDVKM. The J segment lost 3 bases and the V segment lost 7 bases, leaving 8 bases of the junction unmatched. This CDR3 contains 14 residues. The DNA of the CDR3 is TGTGCCAGCAATCGGGGGGGGACAGACTATGGCTACACCTTC. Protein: CASNRGGTDYGYTF.

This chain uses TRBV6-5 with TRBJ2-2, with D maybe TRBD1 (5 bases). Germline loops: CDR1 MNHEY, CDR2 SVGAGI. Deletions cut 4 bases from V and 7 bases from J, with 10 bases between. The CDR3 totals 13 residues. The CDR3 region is CASSSLDSGELFF. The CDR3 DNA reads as TGTGCCAGCAGTTCGCTAGACAGCGGGGAGCTGTTTTTT.

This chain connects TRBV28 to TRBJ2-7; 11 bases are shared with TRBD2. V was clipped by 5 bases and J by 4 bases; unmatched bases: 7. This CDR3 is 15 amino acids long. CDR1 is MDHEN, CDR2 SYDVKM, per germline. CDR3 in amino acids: CASSGVGTSGYEQYF. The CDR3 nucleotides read TGTGCCAGCAGTGGCGTCGGGACTAGCGGTTACGAGCAGTACTTC.

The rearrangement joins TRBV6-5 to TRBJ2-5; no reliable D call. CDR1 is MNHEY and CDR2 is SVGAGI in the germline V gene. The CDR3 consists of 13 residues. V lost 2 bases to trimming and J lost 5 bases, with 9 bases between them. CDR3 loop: CASSYLFGETQYF. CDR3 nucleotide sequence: TGTGCCAGCAGTTACCTCTTCGGGGAGACCCAGTACTTC.

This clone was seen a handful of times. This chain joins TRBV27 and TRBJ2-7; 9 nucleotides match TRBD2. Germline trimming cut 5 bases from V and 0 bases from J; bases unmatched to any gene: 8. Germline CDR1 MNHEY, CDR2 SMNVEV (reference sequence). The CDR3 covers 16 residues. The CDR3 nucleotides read TGTGCCAGCAGTCTGATAGCGGGAGAGACCTCCTACGAGCAGTACTTC. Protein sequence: CASSLIAGETSYEQYF.

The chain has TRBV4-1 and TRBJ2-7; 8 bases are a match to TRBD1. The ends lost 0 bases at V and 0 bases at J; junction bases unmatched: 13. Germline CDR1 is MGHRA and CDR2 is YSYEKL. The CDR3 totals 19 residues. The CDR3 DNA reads TGCGCCAGCAGCCAAGAACCCGGGACAGGCGAACTTTTCTCCTACGAGCAGTACTTC. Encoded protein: CASSQEPGTGELFSYEQYF.

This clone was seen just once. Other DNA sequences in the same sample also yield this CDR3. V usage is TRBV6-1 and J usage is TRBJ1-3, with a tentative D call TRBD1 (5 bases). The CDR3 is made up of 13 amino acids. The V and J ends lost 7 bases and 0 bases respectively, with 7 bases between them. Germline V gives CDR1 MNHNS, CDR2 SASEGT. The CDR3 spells CASTGGSGNTIYF. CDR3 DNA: TGTGCCAGCACGGGGGGCTCTGGAAACACCATATATTTT.

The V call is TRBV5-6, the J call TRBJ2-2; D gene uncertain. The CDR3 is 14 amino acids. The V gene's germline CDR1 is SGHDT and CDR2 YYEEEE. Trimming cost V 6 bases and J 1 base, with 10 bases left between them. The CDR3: CASKLGWNTGELFF. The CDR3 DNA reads TGTGCCAGCAAACTCGGTTGGAACACCGGGGAGCTGTTTTTT.

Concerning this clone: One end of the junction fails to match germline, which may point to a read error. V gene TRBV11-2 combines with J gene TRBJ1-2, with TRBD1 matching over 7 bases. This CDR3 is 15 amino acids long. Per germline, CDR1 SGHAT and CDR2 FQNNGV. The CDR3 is CTSSSGTATNYGYTF. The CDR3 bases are TGTACCAGCAGCTCCGGGACAGCCACTAACTATGGCTACACCTTC.

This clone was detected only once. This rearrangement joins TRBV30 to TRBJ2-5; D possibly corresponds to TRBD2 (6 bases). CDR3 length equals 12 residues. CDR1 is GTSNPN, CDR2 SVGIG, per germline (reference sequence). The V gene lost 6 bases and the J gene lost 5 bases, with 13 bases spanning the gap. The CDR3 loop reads CACQTSSETQYF. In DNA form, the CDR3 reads TGTGCCTGTCAGACTAGTTCGGAGACCCAGTACTTC.

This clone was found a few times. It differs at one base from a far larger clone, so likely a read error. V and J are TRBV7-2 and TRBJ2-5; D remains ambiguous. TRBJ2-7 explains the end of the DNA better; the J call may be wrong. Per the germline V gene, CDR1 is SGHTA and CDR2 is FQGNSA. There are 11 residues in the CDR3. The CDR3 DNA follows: TGTGCCAGCAGCTTAGTCTCCGAGCAGTACTTC. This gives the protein CASSLVSEQYF.

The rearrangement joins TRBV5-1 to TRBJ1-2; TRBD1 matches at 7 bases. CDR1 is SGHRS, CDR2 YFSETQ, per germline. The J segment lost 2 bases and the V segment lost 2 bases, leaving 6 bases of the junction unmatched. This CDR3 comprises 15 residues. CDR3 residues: CASSFSGTDNYGYTF. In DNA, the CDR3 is TGCGCCAGCAGCTTCTCCGGGACAGACAACTATGGCTACACCTTC.

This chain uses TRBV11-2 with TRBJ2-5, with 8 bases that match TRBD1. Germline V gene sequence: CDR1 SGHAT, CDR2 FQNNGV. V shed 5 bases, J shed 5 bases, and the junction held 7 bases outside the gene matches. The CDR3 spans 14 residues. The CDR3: CASSPRTGSETQYF. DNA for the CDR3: TGTGCCAGCAGCCCGCGGACAGGGAGTGAGACCCAGTACTTC.

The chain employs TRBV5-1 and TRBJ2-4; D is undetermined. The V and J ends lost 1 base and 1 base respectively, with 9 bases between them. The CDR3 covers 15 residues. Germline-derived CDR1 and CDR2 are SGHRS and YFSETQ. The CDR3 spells CASSLSAAAKNIQYF. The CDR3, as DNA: TGCGCCAGCAGCTTGTCTGCTGCGGCCAAAAACATTCAGTACTTC.

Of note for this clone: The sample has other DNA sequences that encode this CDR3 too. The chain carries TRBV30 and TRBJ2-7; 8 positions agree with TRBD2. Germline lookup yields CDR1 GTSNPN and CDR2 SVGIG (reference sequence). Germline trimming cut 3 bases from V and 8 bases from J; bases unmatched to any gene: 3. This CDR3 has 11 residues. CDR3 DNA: TGTGCCTGGAGCGGGGGGGTGAAGCAGTACTTC. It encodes CAWSGGVKQYF.

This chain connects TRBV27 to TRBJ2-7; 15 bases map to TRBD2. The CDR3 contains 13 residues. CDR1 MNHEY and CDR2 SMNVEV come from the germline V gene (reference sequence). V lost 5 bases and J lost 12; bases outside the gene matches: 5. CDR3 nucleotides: TGTGCCAGCAGTAGGACTAGCGGGAGGGCCGGGTACTTC. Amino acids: CASSRTSGRAGYF.

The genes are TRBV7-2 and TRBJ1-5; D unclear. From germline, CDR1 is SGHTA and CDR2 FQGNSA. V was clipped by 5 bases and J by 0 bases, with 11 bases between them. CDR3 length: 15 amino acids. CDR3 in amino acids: CASSQYKDSNQPQHF. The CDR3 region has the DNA TGTGCCAGCAGCCAGTACAAAGATAGCAATCAGCCCCAGCATTTT.

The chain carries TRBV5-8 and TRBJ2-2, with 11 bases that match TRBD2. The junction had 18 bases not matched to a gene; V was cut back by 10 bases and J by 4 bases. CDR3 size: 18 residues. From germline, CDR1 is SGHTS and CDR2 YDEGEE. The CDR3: CAQDGAGSGRAGTGELFF. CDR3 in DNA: TGTGCCCAAGACGGAGCCGGTAGCGGGAGGGCCGGCACCGGGGAGCTGTTTTTT.

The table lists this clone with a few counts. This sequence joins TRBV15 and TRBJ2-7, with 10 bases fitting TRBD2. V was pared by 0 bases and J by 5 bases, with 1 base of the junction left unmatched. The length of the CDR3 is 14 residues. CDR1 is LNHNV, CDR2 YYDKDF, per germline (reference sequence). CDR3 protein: CATSRDSGRNEQYF. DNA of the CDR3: TGTGCCACCAGCAGAGATAGCGGGAGGAACGAGCAGTACTTC.

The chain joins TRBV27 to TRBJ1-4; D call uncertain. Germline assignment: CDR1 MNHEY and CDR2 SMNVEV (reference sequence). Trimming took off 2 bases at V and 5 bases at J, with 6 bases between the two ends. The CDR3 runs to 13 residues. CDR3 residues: CASSLRRNEKLFF. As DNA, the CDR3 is TGTGCCAGCAGTTTACGGAGGAATGAAAAACTGTTTTTT.